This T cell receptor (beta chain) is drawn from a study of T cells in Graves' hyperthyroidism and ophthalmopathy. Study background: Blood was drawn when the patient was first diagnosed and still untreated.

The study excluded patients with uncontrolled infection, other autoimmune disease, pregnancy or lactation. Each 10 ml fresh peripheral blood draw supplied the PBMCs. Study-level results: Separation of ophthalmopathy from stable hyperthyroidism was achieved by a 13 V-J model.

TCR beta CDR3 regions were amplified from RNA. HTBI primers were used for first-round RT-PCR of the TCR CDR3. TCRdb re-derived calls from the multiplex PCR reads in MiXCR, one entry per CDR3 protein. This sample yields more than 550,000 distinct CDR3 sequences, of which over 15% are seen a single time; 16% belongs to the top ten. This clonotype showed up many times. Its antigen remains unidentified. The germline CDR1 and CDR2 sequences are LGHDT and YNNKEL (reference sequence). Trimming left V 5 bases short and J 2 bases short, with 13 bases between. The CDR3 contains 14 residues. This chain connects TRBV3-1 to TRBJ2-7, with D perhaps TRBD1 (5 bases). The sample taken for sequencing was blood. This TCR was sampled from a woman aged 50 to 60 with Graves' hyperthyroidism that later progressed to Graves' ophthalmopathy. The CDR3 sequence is CASSYQGLPYEQYF. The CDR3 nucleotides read TGTGCCAGCAGCTACCAGGGTTTGCCCTACGAGCAGTACTTC.